Following are 6 T cell receptor beta chains from one sample sequenced in a study of T cells in narcolepsy. The data were produced by immunoSEQ multiplex PCR, yet TCRdb's version contains in-frame clones alone and is incomplete. The table shows roughly 27,000 clones, with roughly 86% occurring only once. What was sequenced was memory (CD45RA-) CD4+ T cells from blood. Every receptor here comes from a human donor in good health.

The chain uses TRBV28 and TRBJ2-2, with D maybe TRBD2 (6 bases). This CDR3 is 15 amino acids long. Germline assignment: CDR1 MDHEN and CDR2 SYDVKM. V was clipped by 3 bases and J by 5 bases, with 13 bases between them. CDR3 residues: CASSLGGPRTGELFF. The CDR3 nucleotides are TGTGCCAGCAGTTTGGGGGGACCGAGGACCGGGGAGCTGTTTTTT.

The chain is built from TRBV4-2 and TRBJ1-5; 7 bases line up with TRBD1. V gave up 3 bases and J gave up 1 base; unmatched junction bases: 3. Germline V lookup: CDR1 LGHNA, CDR2 YNFKEQ. The CDR3 extends over 15 amino acids. CDR3 sequence reads: CASSQPTGSNQPQHF. The CDR3 DNA reads TGTGCCAGCAGCCAGCCGACAGGGAGCAATCAGCCCCAGCATTTT.

For the CDR3, the DNA is TGTGCCAGCAGCCCCAGGGGCAGCGGGAGGGGCGAGCAGTACTTC. It translates to CASSPRGSGRGEQYF. The genes are TRBV28 and TRBJ2-7; 10 bases are a match to TRBD2. With 6 bases clipped from V and 6 bases from J, the junction kept 11 bases outside the gene matches. The V gene's germline CDR1 is MDHEN and CDR2 SYDVKM. The CDR3 has 15 amino acids.

V usage is TRBV5-4 and J usage is TRBJ2-7; the D call may be TRBD1 or TRBD2 (6 bases each). The CDR3 covers 15 residues. The V end was cut by 1 base, the J end by 0 bases, with 11 bases between. The V gene's germline CDR1 is SGHNT and CDR2 YYREEE (reference sequence). CDR3: CASSLSGGPSYEQYF. CDR3 nucleotides: TGTGCCAGCAGCTTGAGTGGGGGGCCCTCCTACGAGCAGTACTTC. The full variable domain, completed using reference TRBV5-4 and TRBJ2-7, is ETGVTQSPTHLIKTRGQQVTLRCSSQSGHNTVSWYQQALGQGPQFIFQYYREEENGRGNFPPRFSGLQFPNYSSELNVNALELDDSALYLCASSLSGGPSYEQYFGPGTRLTVT.

As DNA, the CDR3 is TGTGCCTGCCGGGACAGGGCCCAGGGGCAGTTCTTC. Protein: CACRDRAQGQFF. The V gene is TRBV30, the J gene TRBJ2-1; 9 nucleotides line up with TRBD1. V dropped 6 bases and J dropped 12; count of bases not matched to a gene: 9. There are 12 residues in the CDR3. CDR1 and CDR2 from the germline V gene are GTSNPN and SVGIG (reference sequence).

This chain connects TRBV6-1 to TRBJ2-7, with no clear D. Between the trimmed V and J ends, which lost 6 bases and 6 bases, there was a span of 12 bases. Per the germline V gene, CDR1 is MNHNS and CDR2 is SASEGT. CDR3 length: 12 residues. CDR3 nucleotides: TGTGCCAGCAGCAACGGGCAGTTCGAGCAGTACTTC. Its translation is CASSNGQFEQYF.